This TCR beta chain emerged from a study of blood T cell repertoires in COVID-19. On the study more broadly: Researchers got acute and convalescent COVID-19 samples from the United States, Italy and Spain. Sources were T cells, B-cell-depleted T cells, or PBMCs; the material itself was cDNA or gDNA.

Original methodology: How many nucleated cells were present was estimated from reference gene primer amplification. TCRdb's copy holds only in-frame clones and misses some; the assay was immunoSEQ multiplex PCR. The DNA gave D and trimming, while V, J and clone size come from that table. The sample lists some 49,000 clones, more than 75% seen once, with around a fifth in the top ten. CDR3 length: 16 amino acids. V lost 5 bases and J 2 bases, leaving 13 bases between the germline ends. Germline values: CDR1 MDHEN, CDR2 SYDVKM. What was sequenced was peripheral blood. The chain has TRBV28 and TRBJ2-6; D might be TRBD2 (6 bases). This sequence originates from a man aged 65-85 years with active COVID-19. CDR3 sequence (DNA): TGTGCCAGCAGTCCCTCGGGGGTCGCTGGGGCCAACGTCCTGACTTTC. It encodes CASSPSGVAGANVLTF.